This T cell receptor (beta chain) was identified in a study of identical twins. Study results and caveats: A partial confounding effect on zero-insertion analyses could come from invariant MAIT and iNKT cells. Models underestimated out-of-frame TCR alpha sharing in monozygotic twins. Beta out-of-frame sequences showed weaker excess twin sharing.

Germline values: CDR1 SGHKS, CDR2 YYEKEE (reference sequence). This CDR3 region has 14 residues. The V gene lost 4 bases and the J gene lost 4 bases, with 11 bases spanning the gap. TCRdb re-called the 5' RACE reads with MiXCR, one entry per CDR3 protein. Found here are around 1.7 million distinct CDR3 sequences, around a third of them singletons; the top ten hold around 0.3%. All of the donors were Caucasians in good health. In its sample, this clonotype was seen once. The antigen is undetermined. The source material was cord blood. This chain connects TRBV5-5 to TRBJ1-4; D perhaps matches TRBD1 (5 bases). The sequence was collected from a newborn girl in good health. CDR3 loop: CASSRTTLNEKLFF. Written as DNA, the CDR3 is TGTGCCAGCAGCCGGACAACCCTTAATGAAAAACTGTTTTTT.